Presented here are 24 T cell receptor beta chains from one specimen sequenced in a study of patients and donors after allogeneic stem cell transplantation. TCRdb re-called the RT-PCR reads through MiXCR, storing one row per CDR3 protein. Of 920,000 or so distinct CDR3 sequences in the sample, over 15% were seen once. Sequenced input: blood, either unsorted or a sorted T cell fraction (not recorded which). The receptors here all came from a human donor who was either an allogeneic HSCT recipient or a stem cell or donor lymphocyte infusion donor (not recorded which). It is not recorded whose cells these are; they may come from a transplant donor.

The V and J genes are TRBV6-1 and TRBJ2-1, with 7 bases that match TRBD2. The CDR3 extends over 11 amino acids. The trim removed 10 bases at V and 10 bases at J, leaving 7 bases unmatched. CDR1 and CDR2 from the germline V gene are MNHNS and SASEGT. CDR3 sequence (DNA): TGTGCCACCCATCGGGAGGAAGAGCAGTTCTTC. This sequence encodes CATHREEEQFF.

This chain links TRBV21-1 with TRBJ2-1; the listed D gene, TRBD1, was not tested against the DNA. TRBV21-1 is a recognized pseudogene. The CDR3 loop spans 17 amino acids. The CDR3 coding sequence is TGTGCCAGCAGCAATTTATCCAGGGAAAGTGATATAAATGAGCAGTTCTTC. It specifies CASSNLSRESDINEQFF.

The table lists this clonotype with a few counts. This sequence joins TRBV12-3 or TRBV12-4 and TRBJ2-3; TRBD1 matches at 8 bases. J was trimmed by 0 bases and V by 6 bases; bases with no gene match: 11. The CDR3 totals 17 residues. The CDR3 DNA is TGTGCCAGCAGCGACAGGGGCTTCCAGATTAGCACAGATACGCAGTATTTT. It specifies CASSDRGFQISTDTQYF.

The chain joins TRBV5-1 to TRBJ1-4; D is uncertain. This CDR3 has 14 residues. Germline loops: CDR1 SGHRS, CDR2 YFSETQ. Trimming removed 4 bases from V and 6 bases from J, with 13 bases in between. The CDR3 nucleotides are TGCGCCAGCAGCCGGAGGGTATTTGATGAAAAACTGTTTTTT. As protein: CASSRRVFDEKLFF. The whole variable domain, filled in from reference TRBV5-1 and TRBJ1-4, reads KAGVTQTPRYLIKTRGQQVTLSCSPISGHRSVSWYQQTPGQGLQFLFEYFSETQRNKGNFPGRFSGRQFSNSRSEMNVSTLELGDSALYLCASSRRVFDEKLFFGSGTQLSVL.

This clonotype was found a few times. This chain links TRBV6-6 with TRBJ2-1, with 8 bases aligning to TRBD2. CDR3 length: 13 amino acids. V shed 7 bases, J shed 9 bases, and the junction held 8 bases outside the gene matches. Per germline, CDR1 MNHNY and CDR2 SVGAGI (reference sequence). CDR3 protein: CASTLAGGSEQFF. CDR3 bases: TGTGCCAGCACCCTGGCGGGGGGAAGTGAGCAGTTCTTC.

There are a few counts of this clonotype. The chain is built from TRBV29-1 and TRBJ2-1; 7 bases line up with TRBD2. The CDR3 totals 16 residues. The V gene end was trimmed by 1 base and the J gene end by 0 bases; junction bases not matched to a gene: 6. Germline-derived CDR1 and CDR2 are SQVTM and ANQGSEA. CDR3 sequence: CSVEGGTGGSYNEQFF. CDR3 DNA: TGCAGCGTTGAAGGAGGGACGGGAGGCTCCTACAATGAGCAGTTCTTC.

Ten or more counts support this clonotype. The chain has TRBV4-1 and TRBJ2-1, with TRBD1 as a possible D gene (5 bases). CDR3 length: 12 amino acids. V dropped 0 bases and J dropped 12 bases, with 9 bases sitting between them. Germline CDR1 and CDR2: MGHRA and YSYEKL. The CDR3 spells CASSQDSQGQFF. The CDR3 bases are TGCGCCAGCAGCCAAGACTCCCAGGGGCAGTTCTTC.

The V call is TRBV9, the J call TRBJ2-1; D call uncertain. This CDR3 region has 16 residues. Trimming removed 0 bases from V and 2 bases from J, with 12 bases in between. The germline V gene has CDR1 SGDLS and CDR2 YYNGEE. The CDR3 coding sequence is TGTGCCAGCAGCGTAGGGGTTAGGACGACCTACAATGAGCAGTTCTTC. Its protein product is CASSVGVRTTYNEQFF. The full variable domain, completed using reference TRBV9 and TRBJ2-1, is DSGVTQTPKHLITATGQRVTLRCSPRSGDLSVYWYQQSLDQGLQFLIQYYNGEERAKGNILERFSAQQFPDLHSELNLSSLELGDSALYFCASSVGVRTTYNEQFFGPGTRLTVL.

The gene calls are TRBV20-1 and TRBJ2-2; D gene uncertain. V dropped 6 bases and J dropped 6 bases, with 20 bases sitting between them. This CDR3 comprises 15 residues. Germline values: CDR1 DFQATT, CDR2 SNEGSKA (reference sequence). The CDR3 DNA is TGCAGTGCCCCCGTTTTAGGAGTTCTGTCCGGGGAGCTGTTTTTT. It codes for CSAPVLGVLSGELFF.

The chain recombines TRBV6-5 with TRBJ1-2; no clear D gene. The CDR3 covers 15 residues. Germline CDR1 is MNHEY and CDR2 is SVGAGI. Trimming pared 0 bases from V and 7 bases from J, leaving 15 bases between. For the CDR3, the DNA is TGTGCCAGCAGTTACTCATTCTCCCGGACGGGTGGCTACACCTTC. Protein product: CASSYSFSRTGGYTF.

This clonotype was picked up a small number of times. This chain joins TRBV12-3 or TRBV12-4 and TRBJ2-1; possibly TRBD2 for D (6 bases). The V gene lost 7 bases and the J gene lost 5 bases, with 21 bases spanning the gap. The CDR3 is 16 amino acids. CDR3 sequence: CASIGDLRRVDNEQFF. The CDR3 nucleotides are TGTGCCAGCATCGGGGACTTGCGGAGGGTCGACAATGAGCAGTTCTTC.

V is TRBV2 and J is TRBJ2-7; 12 bases line up with TRBD1. Germline-derived CDR1 and CDR2 are SNHLY and FYNNEI. The CDR3 length is 15 residues. V shed 2 bases and J 7 bases; nucleotides not matched to a gene: 6. CDR3 amino acids: CASSESGTGGEEQYF. The CDR3 nucleotides are TGTGCCAGCAGTGAAAGTGGGACAGGGGGCGAAGAGCAGTACTTC.

The CDR3 DNA sequence: TGTGCCAGCAGTGACAGGAATGAAGCTTTCTTT. This sequence encodes CASSDRNEAFF. The rearrangement uses TRBV27 and TRBJ1-1; a possible D gene is TRBD1 (6 bases). Trimming shortened V by 5 bases and J by 7 bases, and 8 bases separated the two germline ends. Germline assignment: CDR1 MNHEY and CDR2 SMNVEV (reference sequence). The CDR3 runs 11 residues.

This clonotype was seen a few times. V usage is TRBV12-3 or TRBV12-4 and J usage is TRBJ1-1; D remains unclear. Trimming cost V 4 bases and J 8 bases, with 11 bases left between them. The CDR3 totals 12 residues. The CDR3 DNA is TGTGCCAGCAGTTACGATGGGGTAGAAGCTTTCTTT. Residues: CASSYDGVEAFF.

Only a few counts were recorded for this clonotype. The J gene is TRBJ2-5, the V gene TRBV12-3 or TRBV12-4; 8 bases fit TRBD2. J gave up 5 bases and V 3 bases, and 8 bases lay outside the gene matches. This CDR3 has 15 amino acids. CDR3 protein: CASSFWAGGQETQYF. CDR3 sequence (DNA): TGTGCCAGCAGTTTTTGGGCGGGAGGCCAGGAGACCCAGTACTTC.

The chain joins TRBV9 to TRBJ2-1; no clear D. V lost 2 bases and J lost 8, with 8 bases in between. The germline CDR1 and CDR2 sequences are SGDLS and YYNGEE. The length of the CDR3 is 12 residues. The CDR3 DNA reads TGTGCCAGCAGCGTCGGTGACTATGAGCAGTTCTTC. It codes for CASSVGDYEQFF.

The chain combines TRBV18 with TRBJ1-1, with no clear D. This CDR3 has 11 residues. V was trimmed by 5 bases and J by 4 bases, leaving 5 bases between them. Germline CDR1 is KGHSH and CDR2 is LQKENI. This CDR3 reads CASSKVTEAFF. CDR3 DNA: TGTGCCAGCTCAAAGGTCACTGAAGCTTTCTTT.

The chain combines TRBV11-1 with TRBJ2-1; TRBD2 matches at 8 bases. V trimming: 5 bases; J trimming: 0 bases; junction bases outside the gene matches: 6. This CDR3 is 16 amino acids long. Per the germline V gene, CDR1 is SGHAT and CDR2 is FQDESV (reference sequence). The CDR3 DNA sequence: TGTGCCAGCAGCAACTTCGGGGGGGGCTCCTACAATGAGCAGTTCTTC. Residues: CASSNFGGGSYNEQFF.

This clonotype was recorded at least ten times. The V call is TRBV12-3 or TRBV12-4, the J call TRBJ1-5, with D possibly TRBD1 on 5 matching bases. This CDR3 is built from 13 residues. V was cut by 3 bases and J by 6 bases, with 9 bases left in between. The CDR3 sequence is CASSLGRGQPQHF. Written as DNA, the CDR3 is TGTGCCAGCAGTTTGGGGAGGGGTCAGCCCCAGCATTTT.

This clonotype has only a few counts. J is TRBJ2-6 and V is TRBV6-2 or TRBV6-3; weak D call: TRBD1 (6 bases). The CDR3 runs 19 residues. Looked up from germline, CDR1 is MNHEY and CDR2 is SVGEGT. V lost 0 bases, J lost 1 base, and 16 bases lay in between. DNA of the CDR3: TGTGCCAGCAGTTACTCCACAGGGATGTTTGAATCTGGGGCCAACGTCCTGACTTTC. As protein: CASSYSTGMFESGANVLTF.

In regard to this clonotype: One junction end disagrees with the germline gene, perhaps due to a read error. V is TRBV7-9 and J is TRBJ2-1; D perhaps matches TRBD2 (6 bases). Germline V gene lookup returns CDR1 SEHNR and CDR2 FQNEAQ (reference sequence). The CDR3 is 12 amino acids. The CDR3, as DNA: TGTGGCAGCAGCTTTTTTGCGGGAGAGCAGTTCTTC. The encoded protein is CGSSFFAGEQFF.

The chain uses TRBV18 and TRBJ1-1; D gene ambiguous. Germline CDR1 reads KGHSH; CDR2 reads LQKENI. V dropped 2 bases and J dropped 4 bases, with 8 bases sitting between them. CDR3 size: 13 residues. In DNA, the CDR3 is TGTGCCAGCTCACCAAACGGGCTCACTGAAGCTTTCTTT. This sequence encodes CASSPNGLTEAFF.

V is TRBV2 and J is TRBJ2-7, with D possibly matching TRBD2 (6 bases). V was trimmed by 5 bases and J by 0 bases, leaving 14 bases between them. This CDR3 is 15 amino acids long. CDR1 is SNHLY, CDR2 FYNNEI, per germline. The CDR3, as DNA: TGTGCCAGCAGTAGGGCTGGGGGGTCCTCCTACGAGCAGTACTTC. The encoded protein is CASSRAGGSSYEQYF.

The J gene is TRBJ1-5, the V gene TRBV2, with D unclear. V shed 8 bases and J shed 4 bases, with 21 bases lying between them. The CDR3 is 16 amino acids. Germline lookup yields CDR1 SNHLY and CDR2 FYNNEI. CDR3 in amino acids: CASSDEASRRNQPQHF. The CDR3 region has the DNA TGTGCCAGCTCCGATGAGGCCTCCCGGAGGAATCAGCCCCAGCATTTT.